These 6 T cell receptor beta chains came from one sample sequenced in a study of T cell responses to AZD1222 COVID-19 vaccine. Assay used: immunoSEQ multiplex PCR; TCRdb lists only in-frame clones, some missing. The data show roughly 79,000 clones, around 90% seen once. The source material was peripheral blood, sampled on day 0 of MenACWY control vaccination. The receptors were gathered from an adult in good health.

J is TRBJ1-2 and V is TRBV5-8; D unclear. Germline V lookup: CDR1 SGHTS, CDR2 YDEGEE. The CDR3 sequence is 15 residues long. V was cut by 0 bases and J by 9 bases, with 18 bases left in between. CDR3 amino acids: CASSLGTYKGPSYTF. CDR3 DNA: TGTGCCAGCAGCTTGGGGACCTACAAGGGCCCCAGCTACACCTTC.

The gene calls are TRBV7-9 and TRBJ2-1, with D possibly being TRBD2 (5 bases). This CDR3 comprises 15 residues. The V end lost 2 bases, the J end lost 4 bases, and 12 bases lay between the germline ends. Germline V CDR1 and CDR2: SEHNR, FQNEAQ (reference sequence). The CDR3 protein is CASSLSADHYNEQFF. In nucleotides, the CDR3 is TGTGCCAGCAGCTTATCAGCGGACCATTACAATGAGCAGTTCTTC.

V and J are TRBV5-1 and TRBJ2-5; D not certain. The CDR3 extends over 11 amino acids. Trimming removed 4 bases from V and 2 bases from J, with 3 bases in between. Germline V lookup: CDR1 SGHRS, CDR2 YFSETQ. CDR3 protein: CASSEQETQYF. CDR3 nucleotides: TGCGCCAGCAGCGAACAAGAGACCCAGTACTTC.

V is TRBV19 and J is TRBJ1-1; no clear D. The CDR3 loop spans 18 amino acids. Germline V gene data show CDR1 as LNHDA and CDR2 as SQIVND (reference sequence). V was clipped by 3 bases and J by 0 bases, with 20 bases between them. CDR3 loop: CASSMIGGQARMNTEAFF. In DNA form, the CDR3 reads TGTGCCAGTAGTATGATCGGCGGCCAGGCCCGCATGAACACTGAAGCTTTCTTT.

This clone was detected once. The CDR3 sequence: CASSQEISSYEQYF. The CDR3 bases are TGTGCCAGCAGCCAAGAAATTAGCTCCTACGAGCAGTACTTC. V is TRBV3-1 (or the pseudogene TRBV3-2) and J is TRBJ2-7; D is undetermined. Trimming cost V 0 bases and J 0 bases, with 6 bases left between them. Germline lookup yields CDR1 LGHDT and CDR2 YNNKEL (reference sequence). This CDR3 spans 14 amino acids.

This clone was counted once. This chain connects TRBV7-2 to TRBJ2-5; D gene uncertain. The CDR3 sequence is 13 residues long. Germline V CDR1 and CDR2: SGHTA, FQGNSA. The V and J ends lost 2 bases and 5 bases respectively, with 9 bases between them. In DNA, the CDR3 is TGTGCCAGCAGCTTAAATTTTGCCGAGACCCAGTACTTC. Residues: CASSLNFAETQYF.